Each of the 31 T cell receptor beta chains below was sequenced from the same sample in a study of blood T cell repertoires in COVID-19. Clones were sequenced by immunoSEQ multiplex PCR, and TCRdb holds only the in-frame ones, with some missing. The sample holds approximately 100,000 clones, about 84% seen once. Sequencing input: peripheral blood. These receptors were obtained from a woman in her seventies with acute or convalescent COVID-19.

The J gene is TRBJ2-1, the V gene TRBV6-1; 8 positions agree with TRBD1. Losses at the gene ends were 0 bases for V and 4 bases for J; bases not matched to a gene: 11. This CDR3 contains 18 residues. Germline CDR1 reads MNHNS; CDR2 reads SASEGT. The CDR3, as DNA: TGTGCCAGCAGTGAAGCGCTCCCTGGACAGGGCTTGTACAATGAGCAGTTCTTC. Amino acids: CASSEALPGQGLYNEQFF.

J is TRBJ2-5 and V is TRBV18, with TRBD2 as a possible D gene (6 bases). Trimming cost V 3 bases and J 4 bases, with 21 bases left between them. CDR1 is KGHSH, CDR2 LQKENI, per germline. This CDR3 spans 17 amino acids. DNA of the CDR3: TGTGCCAGCTCACCCCAGGGTGGCGGGGCCCAAGGAGAGACCCAGTACTTC. This encodes CASSPQGGGAQGETQYF.

CDR3 nucleotide sequence: TGCGCCAGCAGAGGAGGCCGGACAGATACGCAGTATTTT. This codes for CASRGGRTDTQYF. The rearrangement links TRBV5-1 to TRBJ2-3; D might be TRBD2 (5 bases). The CDR3 sequence is 13 residues long. V was pared by 5 bases and J by 3 bases, with 10 bases between. Germline V gene data show CDR1 as SGHRS and CDR2 as YFSETQ.

The chain couples TRBV5-1 to TRBJ1-2; 10 bases match TRBD1. V lost 4 bases to trimming and J lost 6 bases; unmatched junction nucleotides: 9. The CDR3 spans 15 residues. CDR1 is SGHRS, CDR2 YFSETQ, per germline. CDR3 nucleotides: TGCGCCAGCAGCCTTCGGACAGGGGGAACAGATGGCTACACCTTC. Residues: CASSLRTGGTDGYTF.

Notes on this clone: This specimen includes other DNA sequences encoding the same CDR3. Here the CDR3 reads CASSPDRNYGYTF. The CDR3 nucleotides are TGTGCCAGCAGCCCGGACAGAAACTATGGCTACACCTTC. The chain uses TRBV5-4 and TRBJ1-2, with D tentatively TRBD1 (6 bases). Germline V gene data show CDR1 as SGHNT and CDR2 as YYREEE (reference sequence). The CDR3 covers 13 residues. The germline V and J ends were trimmed by 4 bases and 2 bases, with 9 bases remaining between them. The full variable domain, its missing parts supplied by reference TRBV5-4 and TRBJ1-2, is ETGVTQSPTHLIKTRGQQVTLRCSSQSGHNTVSWYQQALGQGPQFIFQYYREEENGRGNFPPRFSGLQFPNYSSELNVNALELDDSALYLCASSPDRNYGYTFGSGTRLTVV.

This chain connects TRBV6-5 to TRBJ1-2; D is perhaps TRBD1 (5 bases). This CDR3 contains 11 residues. Trimming cost V 4 bases and J 6 bases, with 6 bases left between them. In germline, CDR1 is MNHEY, CDR2 SVGAGI. The CDR3 DNA follows: TGTGCCAGCAGTTCAGGGCATGGCTACACCTTC. It encodes CASSSGHGYTF.

This chain uses TRBV28 with TRBJ2-3; TRBD2 aligns across 8 bases. The CDR3 consists of 14 residues. Germline V CDR1 and CDR2: MDHEN, SYDVKM. Trimming removed 7 bases from V and 10 bases from J; junction bases left unmatched: 13. This chain's CDR3 is CASTPGGVRWAQYF. For the CDR3, the DNA is TGTGCCAGCACTCCCGGGGGGGTCCGTTGGGCGCAGTATTTT.

For this clone: At the DNA level, this CDR3 is encoded by other sequences in the same sample as well. The chain combines TRBV27 with TRBJ2-4; 8 bases match TRBD2. V lost 3 bases, J lost 1 base, and 5 bases stayed unmatched. Germline CDR1 is MNHEY and CDR2 is SMNVEV (reference sequence). The CDR3 loop spans 16 amino acids. The CDR3 DNA reads TGTGCCAGCAGTTTGAGTCGGGAGGGGGCCAAAAACATTCAGTACTTC. The encoded protein is CASSLSREGAKNIQYF.

The chain combines TRBV5-6 with TRBJ1-4, with no clear D. This CDR3 is 13 amino acids long. Germline values: CDR1 SGHDT, CDR2 YYEEEE. Trimming pared 2 bases from V and 5 bases from J, leaving 7 bases between. The CDR3 region has the DNA TGTGCCAGCAGCTTAATGAGGAATGAAAAACTGTTTTTT. This codes for CASSLMRNEKLFF.

The CDR3 DNA follows: TGTGCCAGCAGCCGAGGAGGGCAGGGCTACGAGCAGTACGTC. Translation gives CASSRGGQGYEQYV. The V gene is TRBV11-2, the J gene TRBJ2-7, with TRBD2 as a possible D gene (6 bases). Per the germline V gene, CDR1 is SGHAT and CDR2 is FQNNGV. V was trimmed by 5 bases and J by 3 bases, leaving 14 bases between them. The CDR3 sequence is 14 residues long.

The chain combines TRBV3-1 (or the pseudogene TRBV3-2) with TRBJ1-2, with a tentative D call TRBD1 (5 bases). Germline V lookup: CDR1 LGHDT, CDR2 YNNKEL (reference sequence). V gave up 1 base and J gave up 4 bases, with 10 bases separating them. The CDR3 has 14 residues. The CDR3 DNA is TGTGCCAGCAGCCAAGCCGGACACTTCTATGGCTACACCTTC. It specifies CASSQAGHFYGYTF.

The V and J genes are TRBV6-2 or TRBV6-3 and TRBJ1-2; 7 bases fit TRBD1. The CDR3 consists of 15 residues. J was trimmed by 3 bases and V by 4 bases; bases with no gene match: 8. The germline CDR1 and CDR2 sequences are MNHEY and SVGEGT. CDR3: CASSWPRTGDYGYTF. DNA of the CDR3: TGTGCCAGCAGTTGGCCAAGGACAGGCGACTATGGCTACACCTTC.

This rearrangement joins TRBV11-1 to TRBJ2-5, with TRBD1 matching 9 bases. The CDR3 runs 16 residues. The germline V gene has CDR1 SGHAT and CDR2 FQDESV (reference sequence). Trimming removed 3 bases from V and 0 bases from J; junction bases left unmatched: 5. CDR3 DNA: TGTGCCAGCAGCTTGGGGACAGGGCAAAACCAAGAGACCCAGTACTTC. Its translation is CASSLGTGQNQETQYF.

The chain joins TRBV6-5 to TRBJ1-5; 10 positions match TRBD1. The CDR3 consists of 15 residues. From germline, CDR1 is MNHEY and CDR2 SVGAGI. With V trimmed by 6 bases and J by 3 bases, 5 bases remained unmatched. CDR3 in amino acids: CASRQTGGPNQPQHF. CDR3 nucleotide sequence: TGTGCCAGCAGACAGACAGGGGGCCCCAATCAGCCCCAGCATTTT.

In its sample, this clone was seen a few times. The V call is TRBV11-2, the J call TRBJ2-2; 9 nucleotides line up with TRBD2. Germline CDR1 reads SGHAT; CDR2 reads FQNNGV. The CDR3 is 17 amino acids. V shed 1 base and J 4 bases; nucleotides not matched to a gene: 7. The CDR3 sequence is CASSLGTSGRFTGELFF. Written as DNA, the CDR3 is TGTGCCAGCAGCTTAGGGACAAGCGGGAGGTTCACCGGGGAGCTGTTTTTT.

The genes are TRBV6-5 and TRBJ1-6, with 7 bases matching TRBD1. CDR1 is MNHEY and CDR2 is SVGAGI in the germline V gene. The CDR3 sequence is 15 residues long. Losses at the gene ends were 8 bases for V and 9 bases for J; bases not matched to a gene: 13. The CDR3, as DNA: TGTGCCAGCGCGTACGAGACAGGGTACGGTTCACCCCTCCACTTT. This sequence encodes CASAYETGYGSPLHF.

The rearrangement joins TRBV23-1 to TRBJ2-3; tentative D call: TRBD1 (6 bases). TRBV23-1 falls under the ORF class, with uncertain function. The CDR3 length is 17 residues. Trimming stripped 2 bases from V and 5 bases from J, with 20 bases between. CDR3 sequence: CASSQPGDTLGGDTQYF. CDR3 in DNA: TGCGCCAGCAGTCAACCCGGGGACACTTTGGGCGGAGATACGCAGTATTTT.

CDR3 sequence reads: CASSLVRGVQETQYF. The CDR3 DNA sequence: TGTGCCAGCAGCTTAGTTAGGGGCGTCCAAGAGACCCAGTACTTC. The V gene is TRBV7-2, the J gene TRBJ2-5; possibly TRBD1 for D (5 bases). The germline V gene encodes CDR1 SGHTA and CDR2 FQGNSA. The CDR3 contains 15 residues. The ends were cut back, 1 base at V and 1 base at J, with 10 bases in the middle.

This chain joins TRBV6-5 and TRBJ1-1, with TRBD1 as a possible D gene (5 bases). V was shortened by 6 bases and J by 1 base, with 15 bases between the two germline ends. The CDR3 is 15 residues long. CDR1 MNHEY and CDR2 SVGAGI come from the germline V gene. The CDR3 here is CASSIRYRKNTEAFF. The CDR3, as DNA: TGTGCCAGCAGCATTCGGTACAGGAAGAACACTGAAGCTTTCTTT.

This clone was observed once. The chain has TRBV27 and TRBJ2-3; 7 bases agree with TRBD1. The germline CDR1 and CDR2 sequences are MNHEY and SMNVEV (reference sequence). This CDR3 spans 15 amino acids. The junction had 8 bases not matched to a gene; V was cut back by 4 bases and J by 4 bases. This chain's CDR3 is CASSSHRQGPDTQYF. DNA of the CDR3: TGTGCCAGCAGTTCCCATCGACAGGGCCCAGATACGCAGTATTTT.

The V call is TRBV28, the J call TRBJ2-2, with 7 bases lining up with TRBD2. CDR1 and CDR2 from the germline V gene are MDHEN and SYDVKM. The CDR3 contains 14 residues. V shed 2 bases and J 7 bases; nucleotides not matched to a gene: 4. The CDR3 sequence: CASSLGLDIGELFF. DNA for the CDR3: TGTGCCAGCAGTTTAGGACTAGATATCGGGGAGCTGTTTTTT.

This rearrangement joins TRBV4-2 to TRBJ2-1, with D tentatively TRBD2 (6 bases). The CDR3 is made up of 16 amino acids. V was pared by 0 bases and J by 6 bases, with 15 bases between. CDR1 is LGHNA, CDR2 YNFKEQ, per germline. DNA of the CDR3: TGTGCCAGCAGCCAAGAGTACCTAGCGAGCTTCAATGAGCAGTTCTTC. Its protein product is CASSQEYLASFNEQFF.

V usage is TRBV24-1 and J usage is TRBJ1-3, with 9 bases fitting TRBD1. Germline V gene lookup returns CDR1 KGHDR and CDR2 SFDVKD. The CDR3 runs to 17 residues. J was trimmed by 3 bases and V by 2 bases; bases with no gene match: 7. The CDR3 loop reads CATSDSRDRAYGNTIYF. For the CDR3, the DNA is TGTGCCACCAGTGATTCGCGGGACAGGGCTTATGGAAACACCATATATTTT.

The CDR3 is CASSLYSGQEGEQFF. The CDR3 DNA reads as TGTGCCAGCAGCTTATATTCTGGGCAAGAAGGAGAGCAGTTCTTC. The chain links TRBV6-4 to TRBJ2-1; the D is unclear. From germline, CDR1 is MRHNA and CDR2 SNTAGT. Trimming removed 6 bases from V and 10 bases from J, with 22 bases in between. The CDR3 extends over 15 amino acids.

V usage is TRBV6-5 and J usage is TRBJ1-1, with TRBD1 matching 9 bases. Germline loops: CDR1 MNHEY, CDR2 SVGAGI. The J segment lost 11 bases and the V segment lost 5 bases, leaving 15 bases of the junction unmatched. This CDR3 is 15 amino acids long. The CDR3 loop is CASSLNLQGALGAFF. CDR3 bases: TGTGCCAGCAGTCTGAATTTACAGGGGGCGCTTGGGGCTTTCTTT.

The chain combines TRBV15 with TRBJ2-3; a possible D gene is TRBD2 (7 bases). Trimming took off 5 bases at V and 6 bases at J, with 21 bases between the two ends. Germline V lookup: CDR1 LNHNV, CDR2 YYDKDF (reference sequence). The CDR3 covers 16 residues. CDR3 region: CATSGLFAGAEDTQYF. The CDR3 DNA sequence: TGTGCCACCAGCGGCCTATTTGCGGGGGCTGAGGATACGCAGTATTTT.

The chain links TRBV11-3 to TRBJ1-2; TRBD1 agrees at 8 bases. Germline CDR1 reads SGHNT; CDR2 reads YENEEA. Germline trimming cut 3 bases from V and 8 bases from J; bases unmatched to any gene: 2. The CDR3 spans 12 residues. CDR3 nucleotides: TGTGCCAGCAGCTTTGGACAGGGAGGCTACACCTTC. This gives the protein CASSFGQGGYTF.

CDR3 sequence (DNA): TGTGCCAGCAGCCAATCTCAGGGGGTGAGGAACACTGAAGCTTTCTTT. It codes for CASSQSQGVRNTEAFF. The chain is built from TRBV3-1 (or the pseudogene TRBV3-2) and TRBJ1-1, with 7 nucleotides matching TRBD1. V lost 2 bases, J lost 1 base, and 7 bases stayed unmatched. The V gene's germline CDR1 is LGHDT and CDR2 YNNKEL (reference sequence). This CDR3 is 16 amino acids long.

The sample holds one count of this clone. This chain uses TRBV7-2 with TRBJ2-3; 9 bases are a match to TRBD2. Germline trimming cut 10 bases from V and 2 bases from J; bases unmatched to any gene: 7. Germline CDR1 reads SGHTA; CDR2 reads FQGNSA. The CDR3 spans 14 residues. For the CDR3, the DNA is TGTGCCACCGGGAGCGGGAGGACCACAGATACGCAGTATTTT. Protein sequence: CATGSGRTTDTQYF.

This rearrangement joins TRBV12-5 to TRBJ2-3; no definite D call. The V end lost 4 bases, the J end lost 2 bases, and 7 bases lay between the germline ends. Germline values: CDR1 LGHNT, CDR2 FRNRAP. The CDR3 totals 13 residues. In DNA form, the CDR3 reads TGTGCTAGTGGTTCCCCAGACACAGATACGCAGTATTTT. It is translated as CASGSPDTDTQYF.

The genes are TRBV2 and TRBJ2-2; 12 positions agree with TRBD2. V shed 10 bases, J shed 5 bases, and the junction held 8 bases outside the gene matches. The CDR3 contains 15 residues. Germline loops: CDR1 SNHLY, CDR2 FYNNEI. CDR3: CATRGGLAGTGELFF. DNA for the CDR3: TGTGCCACGAGGGGGGGACTAGCGGGTACCGGGGAGCTGTTTTTT. Combining the CDR3 with reference TRBV2 and TRBJ2-2 gives the whole variable domain EPEVTQTPSHQVTQMGQEVILRCVPISNHLYFYWYRQILGQKVEFLVSFYNNEISEKSEIFDDQFSVERPDGSNFTLKIRSTKLEDSAMYFCATRGGLAGTGELFFGEGSRLTVL.